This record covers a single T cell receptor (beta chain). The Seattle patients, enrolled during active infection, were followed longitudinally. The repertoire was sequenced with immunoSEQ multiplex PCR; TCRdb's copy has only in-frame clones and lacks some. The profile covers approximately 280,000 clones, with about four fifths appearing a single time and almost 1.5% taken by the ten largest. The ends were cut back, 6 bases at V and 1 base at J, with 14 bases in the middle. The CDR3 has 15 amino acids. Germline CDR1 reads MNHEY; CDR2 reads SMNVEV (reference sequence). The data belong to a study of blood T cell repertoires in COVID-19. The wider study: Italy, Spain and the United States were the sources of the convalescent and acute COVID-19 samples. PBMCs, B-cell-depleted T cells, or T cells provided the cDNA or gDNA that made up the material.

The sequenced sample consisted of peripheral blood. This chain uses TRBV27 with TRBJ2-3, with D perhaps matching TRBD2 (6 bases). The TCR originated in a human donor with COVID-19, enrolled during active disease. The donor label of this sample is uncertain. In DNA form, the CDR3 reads TGTGCCAGCAGACCGTCAACGGGGGGCACAGATACGCAGTATTTT. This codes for CASRPSTGGTDTQYF.